Following are 24 T cell receptor beta chains from one sample sequenced in a study of blood T cell repertoires in COVID-19. Produced via immunoSEQ multiplex PCR; TCRdb's table is partial and in-frame only. The table includes some 150,000 clones, roughly 87% detected once. Input material: peripheral blood. All receptors come from a woman aged 55-69 years who had recovered from COVID-19.

CDR3 coding DNA: TGCGCCAGCAGTGAGGTGCCCTCAGGGAATGAGCAGTTCTTC. Amino acids: CASSEVPSGNEQFF. V is TRBV10-2 and J is TRBJ2-1, with D tentatively TRBD1 (5 bases). Germline assignment: CDR1 WSHSY and CDR2 SAAADI. The CDR3 runs 14 residues. V was cut by 2 bases and J by 7 bases, with 12 bases left in between.

The CDR3 bases are TGTGCCAGCAGGAATGGCGGGGGGAAAGATACGCAGTATTTT. Its protein is CASRNGGGKDTQYF. The chain recombines TRBV19 with TRBJ2-3, with 8 nucleotides matching TRBD2. The CDR3 length is 14 residues. Germline CDR1 and CDR2: LNHDA and SQIVND (reference sequence). J was trimmed by 5 bases and V by 9 bases; bases with no gene match: 10. Drawing the rest from reference TRBV19 and TRBJ2-3, the complete variable domain is DGGITQSPKYLFRKEGQNVTLSCEQNLNHDAMYWYRQDPGQGLRLIYYSQIVNDFQKGDIAEGYSVSREKKESFPLTVTSAQKNPTAFYLCASRNGGGKDTQYFGPGTRLTVL.

The rearrangement links TRBV5-1 to TRBJ1-1, with TRBD1 matching over 7 bases. The CDR3 length is 13 residues. Germline lookup yields CDR1 SGHRS and CDR2 YFSETQ. Unmatched junction bases numbered 1, after V lost 0 bases and J lost 5 bases. The CDR3 loop reads CASSLEGQTEAFF. The CDR3 nucleotides are TGCGCCAGCAGCTTGGAGGGACAGACTGAAGCTTTCTTT.

This clone was detected only a few times. This sequence joins TRBV5-5 and TRBJ2-1; the D gene is possibly TRBD2 (6 bases). Per the germline V gene, CDR1 is SGHKS and CDR2 is YYEKEE (reference sequence). The CDR3 is 17 amino acids. V lost 1 base, J lost 6 bases, and 20 bases lay in between. The CDR3 here is CASSLHPSETAGNEQFF. In nucleotides, the CDR3 is TGTGCCAGCAGCTTGCACCCTAGCGAAACGGCGGGCAATGAGCAGTTCTTC.

The rearrangement uses TRBV4-1 and TRBJ2-7; tentatively, D is TRBD1 (6 bases). The CDR3 loop spans 14 amino acids. Germline CDR1 reads MGHRA; CDR2 reads YSYEKL. Trimming removed 3 bases at V and 3 bases at J, with 12 bases between. CDR3 sequence reads: CASSQGTPDYEQYF. For the CDR3, the DNA is TGCGCCAGCAGCCAGGGGACACCCGACTACGAGCAGTACTTC.

The V and J genes are TRBV7-9 and TRBJ2-5; D is possibly TRBD2 (5 bases). V gave up 1 base and J gave up 4 bases, with 13 bases separating them. The germline V gene has CDR1 SEHNR and CDR2 FQNEAQ (reference sequence). This CDR3 has 15 amino acids. Here the CDR3 reads CASSLDGEAVETQYF. The DNA of the CDR3 is TGTGCCAGCAGCTTAGACGGGGAAGCGGTAGAGACCCAGTACTTC.

V usage is TRBV5-1 and J usage is TRBJ2-5; 13 positions match TRBD2. Looked up from germline, CDR1 is SGHRS and CDR2 is YFSETQ. The CDR3 runs to 18 residues. V was clipped by 6 bases and J by 2 bases; unmatched bases: 13. The CDR3 region is CASTLGLAGASSQETQYF. The DNA of the CDR3 is TGCGCCAGCACCTTAGGACTAGCGGGGGCCTCGTCTCAAGAGACCCAGTACTTC.

CDR3: CASRKRGESSYNEQFF. CDR3 in DNA: TGCGCCAGCAGGAAGCGGGGGGAAAGCTCCTACAATGAGCAGTTCTTC. The genes are TRBV5-1 and TRBJ2-1, with 9 bases that match TRBD2. Unmatched junction bases numbered 6, after V lost 5 bases and J lost 0 bases. Looked up from germline, CDR1 is SGHRS and CDR2 is YFSETQ. The CDR3 loop spans 16 amino acids.

Comment on this clone: Germline is not matched at one junction end, which may reflect a read error. The chain couples TRBV7-7 to TRBJ2-5; 12 bases align to TRBD2. The CDR3 is 18 residues long. The germline gives CDR1 SSHAT, CDR2 FNYEAQ (reference sequence). CDR3 protein: CASSLETSGGSSAETQYF. CDR3 DNA sequence: TGTGCTAGCAGCTTAGAGACTAGCGGGGGTTCGTCGGCTGAGACCCAGTACTTC.

The chain is built from TRBV9 and TRBJ2-3; 7 bases are shared with TRBD2. Germline-derived CDR1 and CDR2 are SGDLS and YYNGEE. The CDR3 is 16 amino acids. The J segment lost 2 bases and the V segment lost 0 bases, leaving 6 bases of the junction unmatched. Here the CDR3 reads CASSVERAGLTDTQYF. The CDR3, as DNA: TGTGCCAGCAGCGTAGAACGAGCGGGGCTCACAGATACGCAGTATTTT.

This chain joins TRBV28 and TRBJ2-3, with a weak D call TRBD2 (5 bases). Trimming stripped 11 bases from V and 1 base from J, with 13 bases between. This CDR3 has 13 residues. Germline V gene lookup returns CDR1 MDHEN and CDR2 SYDVKM. CDR3 DNA: TGTGCCGGCCGGCTAGCCGGCACAGATACGCAGTATTTT. This codes for CAGRLAGTDTQYF.

The gene calls are TRBV4-2 and TRBJ1-1; 7 bases are shared with TRBD1. Germline CDR1 reads LGHNA; CDR2 reads YNFKEQ. V lost 4 bases, J lost 7 bases, and 15 bases stayed unmatched. This CDR3 region has 16 residues. CDR3: CASSPGEGAGRNEAFF. CDR3 bases: TGTGCCAGCAGCCCCGGCGAGGGGGCAGGGCGAAATGAAGCTTTCTTT.

The chain carries TRBV19 and TRBJ1-5; D call uncertain. Germline values: CDR1 LNHDA, CDR2 SQIVND (reference sequence). V was clipped by 7 bases and J by 0 bases, with 19 bases between them. This CDR3 contains 17 residues. The CDR3 sequence is CASMGGKGLYSNQPQHF. The DNA for the CDR3 is TGTGCCAGTATGGGAGGAAAAGGGCTTTATAGCAATCAGCCCCAGCATTTT.

The chain uses TRBV18 and TRBJ1-1, with 7 bases aligning to TRBD1. Germline-derived CDR1 and CDR2 are KGHSH and LQKENI. This CDR3 spans 16 amino acids. V lost 2 bases, J lost 3 bases, and 9 bases stayed unmatched. The CDR3 nucleotides read TGTGCCAGCTCACCAATGACAGGGCCGTTGGACACTGAAGCTTTCTTT. It yields the protein CASSPMTGPLDTEAFF.

The V call is TRBV23-1, the J call TRBJ1-5; D call uncertain. TRBV23-1 has ORF status, its function being uncertain. This CDR3 is built from 14 residues. V shed 3 bases and J shed 3 bases, with 9 bases lying between them. CDR3 loop: CASSQRIDNQPQHF. The CDR3 nucleotides are TGCGCCAGCAGTCAGAGAATTGACAATCAGCCCCAGCATTTT.

DNA for the CDR3: TGTGCCAGTAGTCTGGGACTAGGATCCTACAATGAGCAGTTCTTC. It translates to CASSLGLGSYNEQFF. This chain joins TRBV19 and TRBJ2-1; 8 bases line up with TRBD2. The CDR3 consists of 15 residues. V was clipped by 5 bases and J by 1 base; unmatched bases: 4. Germline V gene sequence: CDR1 LNHDA, CDR2 SQIVND (reference sequence). The entire variable domain, with the rest obtained from reference TRBV19 and TRBJ2-1, is as follows: DGGITQSPKYLFRKEGQNVTLSCEQNLNHDAMYWYRQDPGQGLRLIYYSQIVNDFQKGDIAEGYSVSREKKESFPLTVTSAQKNPTAFYLCASSLGLGSYNEQFFGPGTRLTVL.

V and J are TRBV15 and TRBJ2-1; D uncertain. Between the trimmed V and J ends, which lost 0 bases and 10 bases, there was a span of 10 bases. The CDR3 runs 13 residues. The germline CDR1 and CDR2 sequences are LNHNV and YYDKDF (reference sequence). Here the CDR3 DNA reads TGTGCCACCAGCAGAGATAGCCGGGTAGAGCAGTTCTTC. This encodes CATSRDSRVEQFF.

The chain links TRBV7-3 to TRBJ2-1; maybe TRBD2 (6 bases). In germline, CDR1 is SGHTA, CDR2 FQGTGA. Trimming left V 5 bases short and J 9 bases short, with 17 bases between. The CDR3 totals 14 residues. In nucleotides, the CDR3 is TGTGCCAGCAGCATTTACGGGGGTTTAGGTGAGCAGTTCTTC. Translated: CASSIYGGLGEQFF.

The CDR3 loop is CASSVGDTNYGYTF. CDR3 nucleotides: TGTGCCAGCAGCGTAGGAGATACTAACTATGGCTACACCTTC. This chain joins TRBV9 and TRBJ1-2; D remains ambiguous. The germline V and J ends were trimmed by 0 bases and 0 bases, with 6 bases remaining between them. CDR3 length: 14 amino acids. The germline V gene encodes CDR1 SGDLS and CDR2 YYNGEE.

The chain has TRBV2 and TRBJ2-2; TRBD2 might be the D (7 bases). Germline loops: CDR1 SNHLY, CDR2 FYNNEI. The CDR3 is 15 residues long. V gave up 10 bases and J gave up 3 bases, with 18 bases separating them. The CDR3 DNA is TGTGCCACCAAGGTCGGGGGGCAGGACACCGGGGAGCTGTTTTTT. This encodes CATKVGGQDTGELFF.

The chain recombines TRBV10-3 with TRBJ1-3; D unclear. The CDR3 consists of 9 residues. Trimming stripped 10 bases from V and 11 bases from J, with 9 bases between. The V gene's germline CDR1 is ENHRY and CDR2 SYGVKD. The CDR3 coding sequence is TGTGCCAGGCTCCAACCCATATATTTT. Translation gives CARLQPIYF.

The V gene is TRBV28, the J gene TRBJ1-1; D is uncertain. Germline V gene lookup returns CDR1 MDHEN and CDR2 SYDVKM. The germline V and J ends were trimmed by 2 bases and 5 bases, with 6 bases remaining between them. The CDR3 has 12 residues. The CDR3: CASSLADTEAFF. The CDR3 nucleotides are TGTGCCAGCAGTTTAGCGGATACTGAAGCTTTCTTT. The variable domain in full, with the rest retrieved from reference TRBV28 and TRBJ1-1, is DVKVTQSSRYLVKRTGEKVFLECVQDMDHENMFWYRQDPGLGLRLIYFSYDVKMKEKGDIPEGYSVSREKKERFSLILESASTNQTSMYLCASSLADTEAFFGQGTRLTVV.

The V call is TRBV5-1, the J call TRBJ2-2; TRBD1 aligns across 11 bases. Trimming removed 4 bases from V and 4 bases from J; junction bases left unmatched: 9. Germline V gene lookup returns CDR1 SGHRS and CDR2 YFSETQ. This CDR3 spans 17 amino acids. The CDR3 region is CASSDGQGAPATGELFF. The DNA for the CDR3 is TGCGCCAGCAGCGATGGACAGGGGGCGCCGGCCACCGGGGAGCTGTTTTTT.

The rearrangement links TRBV28 to TRBJ1-2; tentatively, D is TRBD1 (6 bases). Germline values: CDR1 MDHEN, CDR2 SYDVKM. The ends were cut back, 7 bases at V and 3 bases at J, with 18 bases in the middle. CDR3 length equals 15 residues. CDR3 protein: CASNSYRATDYGYTF. CDR3 DNA sequence: TGTGCCAGCAATTCCTACAGGGCTACGGACTATGGCTACACCTTC.